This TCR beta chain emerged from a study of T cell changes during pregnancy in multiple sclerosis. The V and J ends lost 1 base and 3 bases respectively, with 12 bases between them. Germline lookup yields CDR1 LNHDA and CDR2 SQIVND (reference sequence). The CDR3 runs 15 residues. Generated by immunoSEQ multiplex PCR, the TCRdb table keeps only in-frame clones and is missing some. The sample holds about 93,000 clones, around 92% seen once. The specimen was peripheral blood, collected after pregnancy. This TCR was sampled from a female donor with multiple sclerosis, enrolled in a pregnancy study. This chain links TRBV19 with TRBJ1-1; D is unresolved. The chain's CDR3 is CASSIGFSGYTEAFF. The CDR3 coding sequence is TGTGCCAGTAGTATAGGGTTCTCAGGATACACTGAAGCTTTCTTT.